Following are 7 T cell receptor beta chains from one sample sequenced in a study of cytomegalovirus exposure and HLA in healthy donors. Clones were read by immunoSEQ multiplex PCR, and TCRdb kept only the in-frame ones, dropping some. This table has 120,000 to 150,000 clones, approximately 87% appearing once. The sample taken for sequencing was PBMCs. Source of these receptors: a man younger than 35 in good health and CMV-seronegative.

The chain couples TRBV15 to TRBJ2-7; 7 bases align to TRBD1. CDR3 size: 14 residues. The ends lost 3 bases at V and 3 bases at J; junction bases unmatched: 5. Germline V lookup: CDR1 LNHNV, CDR2 YYDKDF (reference sequence). The CDR3 DNA is TGTGCCACCAGCAGCTGGACAGGACTCTACGAGCAGTACTTC. Translation gives CATSSWTGLYEQYF.

V usage is TRBV27 and J usage is TRBJ2-3; 10 bases line up with TRBD1. CDR1 is MNHEY, CDR2 SMNVEV, per germline (reference sequence). This CDR3 contains 15 residues. The V segment lost 1 base and the J segment 6 bases; nucleotides outside the gene matches: 4. For the CDR3, the DNA is TGTGCCAGCAGTTTATGGGCGGGACAGGGGGATACGCAGTATTTT. It codes for CASSLWAGQGDTQYF.

This clone was detected only once. This sequence joins TRBV2 and TRBJ1-6, with 8 positions matching TRBD1. CDR3 size: 19 residues. Unmatched junction bases numbered 12, after V lost 4 bases and J lost 1 base. Germline loops: CDR1 SNHLY, CDR2 FYNNEI. CDR3 region: CASSAFGQGKGSYNSPLHF. CDR3 nucleotides: TGTGCCAGCAGTGCGTTCGGACAGGGCAAGGGTTCCTATAATTCACCCCTCCACTTT. The whole variable domain, remainder taken from reference TRBV2 and TRBJ1-6, is EPEVTQTPSHQVTQMGQEVILRCVPISNHLYFYWYRQILGQKVEFLVSFYNNEISEKSEIFDDQFSVERPDGSNFTLKIRSTKLEDSAMYFCASSAFGQGKGSYNSPLHFGNGTRLTVT.

The J gene is TRBJ2-1, the V gene TRBV7-9, with D perhaps matching TRBD2 (6 bases). V dropped 5 bases and J dropped 2 bases, with 16 bases sitting between them. Germline V CDR1 and CDR2: SEHNR, FQNEAQ (reference sequence). The CDR3 consists of 16 residues. As DNA, the CDR3 is TGTGCCAGCAGCCTGCTCGTGGGAGGAACCTACAATGAGCAGTTCTTC. Residues: CASSLLVGGTYNEQFF.

The V call is TRBV7-2, the J call TRBJ2-2; 7 bases match TRBD2. CDR3 length: 16 amino acids. CDR1 SGHTA and CDR2 FQGNSA come from the germline V gene. After removal of 5 bases from V and 4 bases from J, the junction contained 10 bases not matched to a gene. CDR3 DNA: TGTGCCAGCAGCCCACCACACGGGACTACCACCGGGGAGCTGTTTTTT. It is translated as CASSPPHGTTTGELFF.

V usage is TRBV7-9 and J usage is TRBJ2-5; a possible D gene is TRBD1 (6 bases). Trimming removed 0 bases from V and 4 bases from J, with 9 bases in between. From germline, CDR1 is SEHNR and CDR2 FQNEAQ (reference sequence). The CDR3 is 14 amino acids. CDR3 nucleotide sequence: TGTGCCAGCAGCTTAGCGCAGGGGCGAGAGACCCAGTACTTC. Its protein product is CASSLAQGRETQYF.

This clone was detected once. V usage is TRBV6-5 and J usage is TRBJ2-3; TRBD1 might be the D (5 bases). The V end was cut by 0 bases, the J end by 2 bases, with 9 bases between. Germline CDR1 and CDR2: MNHEY and SVGAGI. This CDR3 has 15 residues. The CDR3 loop is CASSYSGLDTDTQYF. Written as DNA, the CDR3 is TGTGCCAGCAGTTACTCGGGGCTCGACACAGATACGCAGTATTTT.